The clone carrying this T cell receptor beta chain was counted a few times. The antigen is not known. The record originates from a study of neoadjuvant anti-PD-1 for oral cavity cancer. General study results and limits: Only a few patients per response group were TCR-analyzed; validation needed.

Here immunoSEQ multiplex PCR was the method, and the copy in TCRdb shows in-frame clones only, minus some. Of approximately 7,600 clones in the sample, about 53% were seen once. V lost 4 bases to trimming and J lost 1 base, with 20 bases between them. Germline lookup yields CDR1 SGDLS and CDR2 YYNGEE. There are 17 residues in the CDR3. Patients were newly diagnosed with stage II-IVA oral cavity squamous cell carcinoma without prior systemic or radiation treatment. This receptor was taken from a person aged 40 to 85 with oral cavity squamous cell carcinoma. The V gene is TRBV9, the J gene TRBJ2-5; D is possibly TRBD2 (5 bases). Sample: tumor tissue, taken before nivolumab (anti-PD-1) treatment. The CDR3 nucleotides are TGTGCCAGCAGCCCAGGTTTGCTGGGAGTCAGCCAAGAGACCCAGTACTTC. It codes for CASSPGLLGVSQETQYF.